One sample yielded the 29 T cell receptor beta chains listed below, sequenced in a study of blood T cell repertoires in COVID-19. Repertoires were generated with immunoSEQ multiplex PCR, while TCRdb's copy carries only in-frame clones and drops some. The table has roughly 100,000 clones, approximately 84% seen once. Material for sequencing was peripheral blood. These receptors were collected from a human donor in a cohort sampled during active COVID-19.

This chain uses TRBV19 with TRBJ2-3; perhaps TRBD2 as D (6 bases). The CDR3 loop spans 15 amino acids. Germline CDR1 reads LNHDA; CDR2 reads SQIVND (reference sequence). With 3 bases removed from V and 1 base from J, the gap between germline ends came to 11 bases. The CDR3 spells CASSIAGLGTDTQYF. The CDR3 nucleotides are TGTGCCAGTAGTATTGCGGGGTTGGGCACAGATACGCAGTATTTT.

The chain uses TRBV7-6 and TRBJ2-1; the match to TRBD2 covers 8 bases. The CDR3 is made up of 16 amino acids. CDR1 is SGHVS, CDR2 FNYEAQ, per germline. The V gene end was trimmed by 5 bases and the J gene end by 0 bases; junction bases not matched to a gene: 6. The CDR3 is CASSVKRGSSYNEQFF. DNA for the CDR3: TGTGCCAGCAGCGTCAAGCGGGGGAGCTCCTACAATGAGCAGTTCTTC.

The V gene is TRBV29-1, the J gene TRBJ1-1, with D tentatively TRBD1 (6 bases). Germline CDR1 SQVTM, CDR2 ANQGSEA. The CDR3 extends over 13 amino acids. V was pared by 7 bases and J by 8 bases, with 20 bases between. In DNA, the CDR3 is TGCAGCGCCGCGAGGCCCCAAGGGGGAGAAGCTTTCTTT. It translates to CSAARPQGGEAFF.

The chain couples TRBV5-1 to TRBJ1-3; D remains ambiguous. The CDR3 is made up of 18 amino acids. V shed 3 bases and J shed 4 bases, with 23 bases lying between them. Germline values: CDR1 SGHRS, CDR2 YFSETQ. The CDR3 nucleotides are TGCGCCAGCAGCTGGTTGTCGTCTGACACTCGAATGGGAAACACCATATATTTT. This sequence encodes CASSWLSSDTRMGNTIYF.

This sequence joins TRBV5-1 and TRBJ1-6; D possibly corresponds to TRBD1 (6 bases). Trimming cost V 0 bases and J 7 bases, with 8 bases left between them. Per the germline V gene, CDR1 is SGHRS and CDR2 is YFSETQ. The CDR3 extends over 14 amino acids. In DNA, the CDR3 is TGCGCCAGCAGCTTGGGACAGGAGAATTCACCCCTCCACTTT. It is translated as CASSLGQENSPLHF.

The J gene is TRBJ1-1, the V gene TRBV7-3, with 10 bases fitting TRBD1. The V segment lost 5 bases and the J segment 3 bases; nucleotides outside the gene matches: 6. The CDR3 extends over 15 amino acids. Germline V gene sequence: CDR1 SGHTA, CDR2 FQGTGA. CDR3 sequence: CASSKDRGRDTEAFF. As DNA, the CDR3 is TGTGCCAGCAGCAAGGACAGGGGGAGGGACACTGAAGCTTTCTTT.

The CDR3 coding sequence is TGTGCCAGCAGCTTACGGGGAACAACTAATGAAAAACTGTTTTTT. It translates to CASSLRGTTNEKLFF. V gene TRBV7-2 combines with J gene TRBJ1-4, with D unclear. V was trimmed by 2 bases and J by 0 bases, leaving 7 bases between them. Germline-derived CDR1 and CDR2 are SGHTA and FQGNSA. The CDR3 extends over 15 amino acids.

This sequence joins TRBV4-3 and TRBJ2-6, with D unclear. The CDR3 sequence is 18 residues long. Germline loops: CDR1 LGHNA, CDR2 YSLEER. Trimming shortened V by 4 bases and J by 2 bases, and 18 bases separated the two germline ends. In DNA, the CDR3 is TGCGCCAGCAGCCTCTCATTGGGCAGTGGCCCTGGGGCCAACGTCCTGACTTTC. This gives the protein CASSLSLGSGPGANVLTF.

V is TRBV28 and J is TRBJ1-2; 7 nucleotides match TRBD1. Germline loops: CDR1 MDHEN, CDR2 SYDVKM. This CDR3 contains 17 residues. J was trimmed by 4 bases and V by 1 base; bases with no gene match: 12. The CDR3 spells CASSLFSYRGGSYGYTF. Here the CDR3 DNA reads TGTGCCAGCAGTTTATTTAGCTACAGGGGTGGCAGCTATGGCTACACCTTC.

The V and J genes are TRBV6-5 and TRBJ2-2, with 8 bases identical to TRBD2. The V gene end was trimmed by 8 bases and the J gene end by 4 bases; junction bases not matched to a gene: 6. Germline assignment: CDR1 MNHEY and CDR2 SVGAGI. The CDR3 length is 14 residues. The CDR3 coding sequence is TGTGCCAGCGGAGTAGCGGGGCTCACCGGGGAGCTGTTTTTT. Residues: CASGVAGLTGELFF.

This clone has only one observation. The chain employs TRBV4-2 and TRBJ1-1, with 7 bases aligning to TRBD1. The CDR3 totals 14 residues. The V and J ends lost 3 bases and 2 bases, in that order; junction bases with no gene match: 3. Germline CDR1 reads LGHNA; CDR2 reads YNFKEQ. CDR3 residues: CASSQGQLNTEAFF. In DNA, the CDR3 is TGTGCCAGCAGCCAGGGACAGCTTAACACTGAAGCTTTCTTT.

The chain uses TRBV5-8 and TRBJ2-1; unclear D gene. Germline V gene sequence: CDR1 SGHTS, CDR2 YDEGEE. This CDR3 spans 14 amino acids. V lost 1 base and J 7 bases, leaving 12 bases between the germline ends. DNA of the CDR3: TGTGCCAGCAGCTTGACGGCTAGAGGTAATGAGCAGTTCTTC. It is translated as CASSLTARGNEQFF.

V and J are TRBV5-6 and TRBJ2-7; 7 nucleotides line up with TRBD2. This CDR3 contains 14 residues. V lost 4 bases to trimming and J lost 3 bases; unmatched junction nucleotides: 7. Germline V gene data show CDR1 as SGHDT and CDR2 as YYEEEE. CDR3 loop: CASSQGLIFYEQYF. CDR3 nucleotides: TGTGCCAGCAGCCAGGGACTAATTTTCTACGAGCAGTACTTC.

The rearrangement joins TRBV7-8 to TRBJ2-7; TRBD2 is a possible D gene (5 bases). The CDR3 consists of 14 residues. V lost 1 base and J 3 bases, leaving 10 bases between the germline ends. CDR1 is SGHVS and CDR2 is FQNEAQ in the germline V gene. The CDR3 coding sequence is TGTGCCAGCAGCTTAGGCCACCGGGGCTACGAGCAGTACTTC. Translated: CASSLGHRGYEQYF.

A single count supports this clone. The V gene is TRBV6-5, the J gene TRBJ1-3; D unresolved. CDR3 size: 14 residues. The germline V and J ends were trimmed by 6 bases and 0 bases, with 9 bases remaining between them. The germline gives CDR1 MNHEY, CDR2 SVGAGI. The CDR3 is CASSTFYSGNTIYF. In nucleotides, the CDR3 is TGTGCCAGCAGCACGTTCTACTCTGGAAACACCATATATTTT.

The chain uses TRBV7-9 and TRBJ2-5; D gene unclear. V was shortened by 5 bases and J by 4 bases, with 8 bases between the two germline ends. The CDR3 consists of 12 residues. Germline CDR1 and CDR2: SEHNR and FQNEAQ (reference sequence). The CDR3 DNA reads TGTGCCAGCAGCATATCAGGAGAGACCCAGTACTTC. Residues: CASSISGETQYF.

The chain couples TRBV5-4 to TRBJ2-2; tentative D call: TRBD1 (5 bases). The germline gives CDR1 SGHNT, CDR2 YYREEE (reference sequence). The V end lost 1 base, the J end lost 1 base, and 8 bases lay between the germline ends. This CDR3 contains 15 residues. The chain's CDR3 is CASSLSRVNTGELFF. CDR3 nucleotide sequence: TGTGCCAGCAGCTTGTCCAGGGTGAACACCGGGGAGCTGTTTTTT.

V and J are TRBV28 and TRBJ1-2, with a tentative D call TRBD1 (6 bases). Per germline, CDR1 MDHEN and CDR2 SYDVKM. V was shortened by 7 bases and J by 6 bases, with 18 bases between the two germline ends. The CDR3 contains 14 residues. CDR3 in amino acids: CASKTGSRENGYTF. DNA of the CDR3: TGTGCCAGCAAAACAGGGAGCAGGGAAAATGGCTACACCTTC.

This clone was detected once. The chain employs TRBV11-3 and TRBJ2-5; D gene ambiguous. The CDR3 contains 16 residues. Trimming removed 0 bases from V and 4 bases from J, with 15 bases in between. Germline V gene data show CDR1 as SGHNT and CDR2 as YENEEA. For the CDR3, the DNA is TGTGCCAGCAGCTTAGAAATGTTTTCGGGTCGAGAGACCCAGTACTTC. Protein: CASSLEMFSGRETQYF.

The chain is built from TRBV11-2 and TRBJ2-1, with a tentative D call TRBD2 (6 bases). V was pared by 2 bases and J by 8 bases, with 16 bases between. Germline values: CDR1 SGHAT, CDR2 FQNNGV. This CDR3 is built from 15 residues. The CDR3 region has the DNA TGTGCCAGCAGCTTACAATCGGTACTAGCCTATGAGCAGTTCTTC. The encoded protein is CASSLQSVLAYEQFF.

CDR3 protein: CASSGPGGGYGYTF. The CDR3 DNA sequence: TGTGCCAGCAGTGGGCCGGGAGGGGGCTATGGCTACACCTTC. This chain links TRBV6-4 with TRBJ1-2, with D perhaps matching TRBD1 (6 bases). V gave up 4 bases and J gave up 4 bases, with 13 bases separating them. The CDR3 spans 14 residues. The germline CDR1 and CDR2 sequences are MRHNA and SNTAGT.

CDR3 bases: TGCGCCAGCCACGCCACAGGGACAAACACTGAAGCTTTCTTT. Translating it yields CASHATGTNTEAFF. V usage is TRBV5-1 and J usage is TRBJ1-1; possibly TRBD1 for D (6 bases). Trimming pared 7 bases from V and 2 bases from J, leaving 15 bases between. The CDR3 has 14 amino acids. From germline, CDR1 is SGHRS and CDR2 YFSETQ.

The chain employs TRBV7-9 and TRBJ2-7; TRBD1 is a possible D gene (6 bases). Trimming cost V 4 bases and J 3 bases, with 13 bases left between them. The CDR3 extends over 14 amino acids. The germline CDR1 and CDR2 sequences are SEHNR and FQNEAQ (reference sequence). CDR3 residues: CASSSLPGDYEQYF. CDR3 nucleotides: TGTGCCAGCAGCTCTCTACCAGGGGACTACGAGCAGTACTTC.

The V call is TRBV3-1 (or the pseudogene TRBV3-2), the J call TRBJ2-7; D unresolved. Germline CDR1 and CDR2: LGHDT and YNNKEL (reference sequence). The CDR3 is 14 amino acids. Trimming took off 0 bases at V and 1 base at J, with 7 bases between the two ends. CDR3 region: CASSQDLGSYEQYF. CDR3 sequence (DNA): TGTGCCAGCAGCCAAGATCTAGGTTCCTACGAGCAGTACTTC.

The J gene is TRBJ2-1, the V gene TRBV2, with 7 bases fitting TRBD1. Trimming at V came to 6 bases and at J to 7 bases, leaving 6 bases not matched to a gene. The CDR3 is 13 amino acids. Per germline, CDR1 SNHLY and CDR2 FYNNEI. CDR3 DNA: TGTGCCAGCAGAACGGACAGGAGTAATGAGCAGTTCTTC. Translated, it gives CASRTDRSNEQFF.

The chain combines TRBV29-1 with TRBJ1-5; D gene ambiguous. Trimming shortened V by 4 bases and J by 9 bases, and 10 bases separated the two germline ends. Germline CDR1 and CDR2: SQVTM and ANQGSEA. CDR3 size: 11 residues. The CDR3 spells CSVGRERPQHF. CDR3 nucleotide sequence: TGCAGCGTTGGGAGGGAACGGCCCCAGCATTTT.

CDR3 in DNA: TGTGCCAGCAGCTTAGCGCGCATTAGCGGGGGTTCCTACGAGCAGTACTTC. It codes for CASSLARISGGSYEQYF. The chain combines TRBV7-9 with TRBJ2-7; 9 bases are a match to TRBD2. From germline, CDR1 is SEHNR and CDR2 FQNEAQ (reference sequence). The CDR3 is 17 residues long. After removal of 0 bases from V and 1 base from J, the junction contained 7 bases not matched to a gene.

V gene TRBV19 combines with J gene TRBJ1-5; the D gene is possibly TRBD1 (6 bases). The CDR3 covers 14 residues. Trimming pared 7 bases from V and 7 bases from J, leaving 17 bases between. Per germline, CDR1 LNHDA and CDR2 SQIVND (reference sequence). This CDR3 is CASNYEGVGQPQHF. Here the CDR3 DNA reads TGTGCCAGTAACTACGAGGGGGTTGGGCAGCCCCAGCATTTT.

This clone was counted only a few times. The V call is TRBV7-3, the J call TRBJ1-6; D ambiguous. Germline CDR1 is SGHTA and CDR2 is FQGTGA. V was pared by 3 bases and J by 8 bases, with 5 bases between. This CDR3 spans 12 amino acids. CDR3 sequence: CASSFQDSPLHF. DNA of the CDR3: TGTGCCAGCAGCTTCCAGGATTCACCCCTCCACTTT.